The rows below give T cell receptor beta chains drawn from one sample of a study of long-term antiretroviral therapy in people with HIV. Generated by immunoSEQ multiplex PCR, the TCRdb table keeps only in-frame clones and is missing some. Among around 19,000 clones, roughly 86% were seen once, and the ten largest hold roughly 3.5%. This sample comprised unsorted PBMCs, obtained roughly 2.5 years after starting antiretroviral therapy. These receptors were obtained from a woman aged 50 to 65 with HIV. Both conserved end residues are part of each CDR3. The D gene is left open where the match is weak. Expanded clones are given a class, and other clones once, few, many or no size at all.

J: TRBJ2-1
V: TRBV5-3
size: NA
D: NA
DNA: TGTGCCAGAAAACTACTTCGTGAGCAGTTCTTC
CDR3: CARKLLREQFF

J: TRBJ2-7
V: TRBV5-6
size: NA
D: TRBD2
DNA: TGTGCCAGCAGCTTGAAAGCGGGAGATGAGCAGTACTTC
CDR3: CASSLKAGDEQYF

J: TRBJ2-2
V: TRBV6-1
size: few
D: TRBD2
DNA: TGTGCCATCGCTAGCGGGAAAGCGAACACCGGGGAGCTGTTTTTT
CDR3: CAIASGKANTGELFF

J: TRBJ2-3
V: TRBV5-6
size: NA
D: TRBD2
DNA: TGTGCCAGCAGCTTGGTAACTAGCGGGAGCTATCATACGCAGTATTTT
CDR3: CASSLVTSGSYHTQYF

J: TRBJ1-1
V: TRBV7-9
size: NA
D: NA
DNA: TGTGCCAGCAGCTTAGCCAGGGGAACGAACACTGAAGCTTTCTTT
CDR3: CASSLARGTNTEAFF

J: TRBJ1-2
V: TRBV6-1
size: few
D: TRBD1
DNA: TGTGCCAGCAGTGAAAGACCACAGGGGAATTATGGCTACACCTTC
CDR3: CASSERPQGNYGYTF

J: TRBJ2-7
V: TRBV28
size: NA
D: NA
DNA: TGTGCCAGCAGTTCCGACTCCGGGCCCCCCTACGAGCAGTACTTC
CDR3: CASSSDSGPPYEQYF

J: TRBJ2-7
V: TRBV18
size: NA
D: NA
DNA: TGTGCCAGCTCACCAATGGGGGGTACCTACGAGCAGTACTTC
CDR3: CASSPMGGTYEQYF

J: TRBJ2-1
V: TRBV27
size: NA
D: TRBD2
DNA: TGTGCCAGCAGTTCAGCGGGAGGCTACAATGAGCAGTTCTTC
CDR3: CASSSAGGYNEQFF

J: TRBJ2-7
V: TRBV5-1
size: NA
D: TRBD1
DNA: TGCGCCAGCAGCTTGGGGGACAGGGGATACGAGCAGTACTTC
CDR3: CASSLGDRGYEQYF

J: TRBJ1-5
V: TRBV19
size: NA
D: NA
DNA: TGTGCCAGTAGCTCAGGGTATCAGCCCCAGCATTTT
CDR3: CASSSGYQPQHF

J: TRBJ2-1
V: TRBV9
size: NA
D: NA
DNA: TGTGCCAGCAGCGTAAGGGACAATGAGCAGTTCTTC
CDR3: CASSVRDNEQFF

J: TRBJ1-4
V: TRBV9
size: NA
D: NA
DNA: TGTGCCAGCAGCCTCGGAGGGGAAAAACTGTTTTTT
CDR3: CASSLGGEKLFF

J: TRBJ2-5
V: TRBV11-2
size: NA
D: NA
DNA: TGTGCCAGCAGCCGGCAGGTGGCCGGGCAAGAGACCCAGTACTTC
CDR3: CASSRQVAGQETQYF

J: TRBJ1-2
V: TRBV4-3
size: NA
D: NA
DNA: TGCGCCAGCAGCCAAGATTGGGCAGGGAACTATGGCTACACCTTC
CDR3: CASSQDWAGNYGYTF

J: TRBJ1-2
V: TRBV27
size: NA
D: NA
DNA: TGTGCCAGCAGTTTAAACAGGCGAGGGGAGGGCTACACCTTC
CDR3: CASSLNRRGEGYTF